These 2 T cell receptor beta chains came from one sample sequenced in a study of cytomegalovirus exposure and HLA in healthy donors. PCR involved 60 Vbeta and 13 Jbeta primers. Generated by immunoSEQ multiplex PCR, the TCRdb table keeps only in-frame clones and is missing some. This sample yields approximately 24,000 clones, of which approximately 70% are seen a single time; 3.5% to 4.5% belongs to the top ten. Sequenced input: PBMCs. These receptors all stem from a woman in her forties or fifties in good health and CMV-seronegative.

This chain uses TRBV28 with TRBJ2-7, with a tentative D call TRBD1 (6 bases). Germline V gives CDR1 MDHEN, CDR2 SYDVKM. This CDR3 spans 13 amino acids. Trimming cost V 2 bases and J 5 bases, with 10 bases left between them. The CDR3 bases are TGTGCCAGCAGTTTAATAGAGGGGGACGAGCAGTACTTC. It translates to CASSLIEGDEQYF.

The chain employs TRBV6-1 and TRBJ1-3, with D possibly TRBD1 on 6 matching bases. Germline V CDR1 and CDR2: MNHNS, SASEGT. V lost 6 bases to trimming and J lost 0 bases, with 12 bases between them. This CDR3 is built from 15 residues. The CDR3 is CASSLTGDSGNTIYF. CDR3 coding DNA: TGTGCCAGCAGCCTGACAGGTGACTCTGGAAACACCATATATTTT.